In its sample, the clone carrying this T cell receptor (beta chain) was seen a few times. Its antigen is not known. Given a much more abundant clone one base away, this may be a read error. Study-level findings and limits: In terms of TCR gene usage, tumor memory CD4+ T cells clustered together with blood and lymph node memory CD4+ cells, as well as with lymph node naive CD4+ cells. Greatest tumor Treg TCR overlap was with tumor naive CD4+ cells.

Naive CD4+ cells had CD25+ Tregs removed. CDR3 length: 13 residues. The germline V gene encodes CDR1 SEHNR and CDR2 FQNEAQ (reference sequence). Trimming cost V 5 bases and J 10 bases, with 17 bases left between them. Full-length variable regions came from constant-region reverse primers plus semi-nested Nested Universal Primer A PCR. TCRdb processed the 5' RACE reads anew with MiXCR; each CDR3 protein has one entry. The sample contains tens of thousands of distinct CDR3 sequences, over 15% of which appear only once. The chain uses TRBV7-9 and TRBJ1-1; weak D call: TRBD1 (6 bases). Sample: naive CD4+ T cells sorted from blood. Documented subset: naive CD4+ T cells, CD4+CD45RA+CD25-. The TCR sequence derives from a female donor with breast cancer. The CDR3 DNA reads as TGTGCCAGCAGCCTCCTCACGACAGGCGTAGCTTTCTTT. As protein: CASSLLTTGVAFF.